One sample yielded the 6 T cell receptor beta chains listed below, sequenced in a study of cytomegalovirus exposure and HLA in healthy donors. 60 Vbeta and 13 Jbeta primers were used in PCR. The table came from immunoSEQ multiplex PCR; TCRdb's copy has only in-frame clones and leaves some out. The sample has approximately 220,000 clones; about 80% are singletons. Sequencing input: PBMCs. The source is a man aged 40-55 years in good health and CMV-seronegative.

This chain links TRBV9 with TRBJ2-7; possibly TRBD1 for D (6 bases). The length of the CDR3 is 13 residues. Germline-derived CDR1 and CDR2 are SGDLS and YYNGEE. V lost 0 bases to trimming and J lost 2 bases, with 6 bases between them. The CDR3 DNA sequence: TGTGCCAGCAGCGTAGGGGACACCTACGAGCAGTACTTC. It yields the protein CASSVGDTYEQYF.

This chain uses TRBV2 with TRBJ1-1, with 9 bases lining up with TRBD1. Per germline, CDR1 SNHLY and CDR2 FYNNEI. The CDR3 loop spans 16 amino acids. J gave up 5 bases and V 2 bases, and 9 bases lay outside the gene matches. CDR3 residues: CASSETRTGARTEAFF. CDR3 sequence (DNA): TGTGCCAGCAGTGAAACCAGGACAGGGGCGCGGACTGAAGCTTTCTTT.

The chain uses TRBV7-3 and TRBJ2-5, with 9 nucleotides matching TRBD1. In germline, CDR1 is SGHTA, CDR2 FQGTGA. Germline trimming cut 5 bases from V and 5 bases from J; bases unmatched to any gene: 9. CDR3 size: 15 residues. CDR3 residues: CASSPTGGAGETQYF. The CDR3 nucleotides are TGTGCCAGCAGCCCCACAGGGGGCGCAGGGGAGACCCAGTACTTC.

The chain uses TRBV4-3 and TRBJ2-2, with D perhaps TRBD1 (5 bases). From germline, CDR1 is LGHNA and CDR2 YSLEER. Trimming took 0 bases from V and 7 from J, leaving 12 bases between them. The CDR3 sequence is 15 residues long. The CDR3 reads CASSQDRQQIGELFF. In nucleotides, the CDR3 is TGCGCCAGCAGCCAAGATCGACAGCAGATCGGGGAGCTGTTTTTT.

The chain recombines TRBV29-1 with TRBJ1-1, with 7 positions matching TRBD1. The germline V gene has CDR1 SQVTM and CDR2 ANQGSEA. The CDR3 length is 15 residues. J gave up 4 bases and V 2 bases, and 10 bases lay outside the gene matches. CDR3 residues: CSVETFGRGSTEAFF. CDR3 sequence (DNA): TGCAGCGTTGAAACCTTTGGCAGGGGGAGCACTGAAGCTTTCTTT. Full variable domain (outside the CDR3, taken from reference TRBV29-1 and TRBJ1-1): SAVISQKPSRDICQRGTSLTIQCQVDSQVTMMFWYRQQPGQSLTLIATANQGSEATYESGFVIDKFPISRPNLTFSTLTVSNMSPEDSSIYLCSVETFGRGSTEAFFGQGTRLTVV.

The chain joins TRBV30 to TRBJ1-1; TRBD1 agrees at 7 bases. Germline V gene lookup returns CDR1 GTSNPN and CDR2 SVGIG (reference sequence). This CDR3 spans 13 amino acids. With V trimmed by 3 bases and J by 2 bases, 3 bases remained unmatched. The CDR3 is CAWSGQANTEAFF. The DNA of the CDR3 is TGTGCCTGGAGCGGACAGGCTAACACTGAAGCTTTCTTT.